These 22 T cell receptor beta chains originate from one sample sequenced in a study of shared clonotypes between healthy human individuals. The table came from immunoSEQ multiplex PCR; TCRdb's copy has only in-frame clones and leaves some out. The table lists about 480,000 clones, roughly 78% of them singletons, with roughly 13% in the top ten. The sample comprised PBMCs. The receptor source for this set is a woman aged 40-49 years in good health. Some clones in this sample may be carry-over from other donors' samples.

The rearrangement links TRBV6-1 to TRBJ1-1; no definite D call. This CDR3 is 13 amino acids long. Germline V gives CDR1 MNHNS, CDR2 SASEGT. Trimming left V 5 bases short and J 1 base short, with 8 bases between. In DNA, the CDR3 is TGTGCCAGCAGTTTCACTAGGAACACTGAAGCTTTCTTT. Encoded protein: CASSFTRNTEAFF.

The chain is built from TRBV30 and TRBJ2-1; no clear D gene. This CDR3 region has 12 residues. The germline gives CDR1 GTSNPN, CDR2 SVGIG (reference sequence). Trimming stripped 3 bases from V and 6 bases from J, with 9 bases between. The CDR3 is CAWRKLINEQFF. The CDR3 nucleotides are TGTGCCTGGAGAAAACTGATCAATGAGCAGTTCTTC.

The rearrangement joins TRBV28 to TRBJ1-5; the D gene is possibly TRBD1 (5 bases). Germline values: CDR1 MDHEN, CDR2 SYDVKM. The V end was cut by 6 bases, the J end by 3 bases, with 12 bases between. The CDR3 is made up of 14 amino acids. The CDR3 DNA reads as TGTGCCAGCAGGCTTAGACAGAACAATCAGCCCCAGCATTTT. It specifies CASRLRQNNQPQHF.

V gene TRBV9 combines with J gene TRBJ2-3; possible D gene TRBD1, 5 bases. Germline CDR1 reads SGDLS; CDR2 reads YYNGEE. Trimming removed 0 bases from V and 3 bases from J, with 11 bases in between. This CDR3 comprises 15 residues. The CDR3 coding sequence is TGTGCCAGCAGCGTAGAAGGGGATGGGACAGATACGCAGTATTTT. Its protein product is CASSVEGDGTDTQYF.

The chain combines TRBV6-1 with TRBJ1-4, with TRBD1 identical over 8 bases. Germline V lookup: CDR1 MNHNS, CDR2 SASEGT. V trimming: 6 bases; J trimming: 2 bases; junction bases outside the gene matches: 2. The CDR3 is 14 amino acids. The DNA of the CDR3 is TGTGCCAGCAGACAGGGGGGCACTAATGAAAAACTGTTTTTT. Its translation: CASRQGGTNEKLFF.

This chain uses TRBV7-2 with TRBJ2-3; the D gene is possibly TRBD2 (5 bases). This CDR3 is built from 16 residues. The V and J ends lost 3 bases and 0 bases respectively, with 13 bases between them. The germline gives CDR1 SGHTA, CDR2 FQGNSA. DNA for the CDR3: TGTGCCAGCAGCTTTAGGCGGGCCGCTAGCACAGATACGCAGTATTTT. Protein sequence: CASSFRRAASTDTQYF.

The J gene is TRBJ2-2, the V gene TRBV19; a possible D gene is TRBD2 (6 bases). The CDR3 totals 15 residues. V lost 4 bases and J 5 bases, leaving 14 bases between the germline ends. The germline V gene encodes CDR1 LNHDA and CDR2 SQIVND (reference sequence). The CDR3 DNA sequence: TGTGCCAGTAGTAGCTCGGGACGGGGGACCGGGGAGCTGTTTTTT. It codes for CASSSSGRGTGELFF.

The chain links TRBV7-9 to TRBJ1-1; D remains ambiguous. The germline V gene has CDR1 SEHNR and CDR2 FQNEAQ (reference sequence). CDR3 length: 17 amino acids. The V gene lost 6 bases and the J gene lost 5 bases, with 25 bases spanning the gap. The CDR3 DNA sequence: TGTGCCAGCAGTAGCAAGGGCCAGCCAACCTATGGGACTGAAGCTTTCTTT. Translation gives CASSSKGQPTYGTEAFF.

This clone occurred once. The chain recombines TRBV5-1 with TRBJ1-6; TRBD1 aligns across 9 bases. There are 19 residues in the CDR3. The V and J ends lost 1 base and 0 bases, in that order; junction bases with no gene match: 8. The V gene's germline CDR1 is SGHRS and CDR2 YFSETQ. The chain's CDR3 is CASSLSGTGRSSYNSPLHF. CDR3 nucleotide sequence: TGCGCCAGCAGCTTGTCCGGGACAGGGAGGAGCTCCTATAATTCACCCCTCCACTTT.

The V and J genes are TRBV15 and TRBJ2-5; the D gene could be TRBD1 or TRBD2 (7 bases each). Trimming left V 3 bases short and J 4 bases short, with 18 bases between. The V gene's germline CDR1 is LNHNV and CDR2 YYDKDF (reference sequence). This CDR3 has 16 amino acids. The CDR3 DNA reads TGTGCCACCAGCAGTGGTGGGGGGGAGGGGGCAGAGACCCAGTACTTC. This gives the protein CATSSGGGEGAETQYF.

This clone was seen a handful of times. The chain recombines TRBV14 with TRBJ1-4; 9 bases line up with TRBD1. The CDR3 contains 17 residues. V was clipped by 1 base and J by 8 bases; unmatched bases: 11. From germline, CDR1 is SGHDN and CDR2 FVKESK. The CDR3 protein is CASSQGQGEGGVEKLFF. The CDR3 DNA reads TGTGCCAGCAGCCAAGGACAGGGGGAGGGAGGGGTCGAAAAACTGTTTTTT.

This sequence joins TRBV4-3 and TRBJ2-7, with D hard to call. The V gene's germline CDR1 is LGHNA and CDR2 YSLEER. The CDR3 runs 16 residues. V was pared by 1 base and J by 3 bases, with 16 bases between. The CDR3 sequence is CASSQVFSEQIYEQYF. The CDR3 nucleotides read TGCGCCAGCAGCCAAGTGTTTAGTGAACAGATCTACGAGCAGTACTTC.

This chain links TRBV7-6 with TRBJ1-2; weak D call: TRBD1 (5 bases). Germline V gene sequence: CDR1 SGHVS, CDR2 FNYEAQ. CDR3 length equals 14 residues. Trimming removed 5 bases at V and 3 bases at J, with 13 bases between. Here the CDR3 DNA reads TGTGCCAGCAGCCAGGACTTAGGGGACTATGGCTACACCTTC. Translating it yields CASSQDLGDYGYTF.

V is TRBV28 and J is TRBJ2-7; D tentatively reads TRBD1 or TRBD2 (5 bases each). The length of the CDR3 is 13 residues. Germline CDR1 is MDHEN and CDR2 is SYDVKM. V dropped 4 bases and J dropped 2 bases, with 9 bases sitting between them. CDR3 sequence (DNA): TGTGCCAGCAGTTGGGGACGGACCTACGAGCAGTACTTC. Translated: CASSWGRTYEQYF. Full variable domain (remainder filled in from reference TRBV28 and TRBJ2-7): DVKVTQSSRYLVKRTGEKVFLECVQDMDHENMFWYRQDPGLGLRLIYFSYDVKMKEKGDIPEGYSVSREKKERFSLILESASTNQTSMYLCASSWGRTYEQYFGPGTRLTVT.

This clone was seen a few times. The CDR3 DNA sequence: TGTGCCAGCAGCTTAGGCCTAGCGGGAGTCGTTGGGAATGAGCAGTTCTTC. Translated, it gives CASSLGLAGVVGNEQFF. The chain has TRBV7-2 and TRBJ2-1, with 10 positions matching TRBD2. V trimming: 1 base; J trimming: 7 bases; junction bases outside the gene matches: 10. From germline, CDR1 is SGHTA and CDR2 FQGNSA. There are 17 residues in the CDR3.

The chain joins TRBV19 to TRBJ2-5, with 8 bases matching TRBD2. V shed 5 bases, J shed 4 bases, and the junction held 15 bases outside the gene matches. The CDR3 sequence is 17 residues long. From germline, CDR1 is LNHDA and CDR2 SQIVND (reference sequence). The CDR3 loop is CASSPDSAGRVGETQYF. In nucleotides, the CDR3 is TGTGCCAGTAGTCCTGACTCTGCCGGGAGGGTTGGAGAGACCCAGTACTTC.

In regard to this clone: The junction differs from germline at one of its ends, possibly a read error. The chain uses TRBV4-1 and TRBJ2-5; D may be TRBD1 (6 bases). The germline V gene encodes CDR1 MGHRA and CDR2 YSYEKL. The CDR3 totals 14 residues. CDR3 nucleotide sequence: TGCGCCAGCAGCCACGCCACAGGGAAAGAGGCCCAGTACTTC. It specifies CASSHATGKEAQYF.

The CDR3 DNA is TGTGCCAGCACCCAAGCGGTAAGCTCCTACAATGAGCAGTTCTTC. As protein: CASTQAVSSYNEQFF. V gene TRBV7-2 combines with J gene TRBJ2-1, with a weak D call TRBD2 (5 bases). This CDR3 contains 15 residues. The V gene lost 7 bases and the J gene lost 0 bases, with 13 bases spanning the gap. Germline V lookup: CDR1 SGHTA, CDR2 FQGNSA.

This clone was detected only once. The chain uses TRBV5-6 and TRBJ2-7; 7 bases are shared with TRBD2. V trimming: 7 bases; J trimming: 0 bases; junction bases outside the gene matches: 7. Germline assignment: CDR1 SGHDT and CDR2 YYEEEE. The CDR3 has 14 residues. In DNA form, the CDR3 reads TGTGCCAGCTCCAGCGGGGTAAGCTCCTACGAGCAGTACTTC. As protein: CASSSGVSSYEQYF.

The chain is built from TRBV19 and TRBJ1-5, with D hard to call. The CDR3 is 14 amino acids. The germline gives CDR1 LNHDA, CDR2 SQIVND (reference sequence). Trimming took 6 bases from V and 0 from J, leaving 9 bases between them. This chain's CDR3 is CASRQWGSNQPQHF. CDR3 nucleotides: TGTGCCAGTAGACAGTGGGGTAGCAATCAGCCCCAGCATTTT.

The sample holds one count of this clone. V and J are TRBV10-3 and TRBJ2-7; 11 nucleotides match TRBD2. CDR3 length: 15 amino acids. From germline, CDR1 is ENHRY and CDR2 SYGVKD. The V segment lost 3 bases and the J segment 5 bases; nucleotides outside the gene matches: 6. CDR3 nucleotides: TGTGCCATCAGTGACCCCGGACTAGCGGGTGACGAGCAGTACTTC. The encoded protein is CAISDPGLAGDEQYF.

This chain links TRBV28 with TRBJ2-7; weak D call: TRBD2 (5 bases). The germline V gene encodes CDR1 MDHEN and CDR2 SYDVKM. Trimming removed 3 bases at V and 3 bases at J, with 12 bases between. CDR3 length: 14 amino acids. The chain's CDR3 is CASSFGEFLYEQYF. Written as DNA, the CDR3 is TGTGCCAGCAGTTTTGGGGAGTTCCTCTACGAGCAGTACTTC.